A selection of T cell receptor beta chains follows, all from one sample in a study of blood T cell repertoires in COVID-19. Only in-frame clones appear in the TCRdb table, and some are missing; sequencing was by immunoSEQ multiplex PCR. Among about 50,000 clones, roughly 88% were seen once, and the ten largest hold over 9.5%. Specimen: peripheral blood. These receptors all stem from a human donor with active COVID-19. The donor label of this sample is uncertain. Both conserved end residues are part of each CDR3. The D gene is left open where the match is weak. Some rows mark clone size as missing; the rest say once, few, many or name a class of expanded clone.

.	TRBV5-1	.	TRBJ1-5	TGCGCCAGCAGCTTGACAGTTAATCAGCCCCAGCATTTT	CASSLTVNQPQHF
.	TRBV2	.	TRBJ2-6	TGTGCCAGCAGCCAGGTTGGGGCCAACGTCCTGACTTTC	CASSQVGANVLTF
TRBD1	TRBV6-6	.	TRBJ2-7	TGTGCCAGCAGTAGGACAGGGGGCCACGAGCAGTACTTC	CASSRTGGHEQYF
.	TRBV5-1	.	TRBJ2-7	TGCGCCAGCAGCTTGGGACTAAGTGACGAGCAGTACTTC	CASSLGLSDEQYF
TRBD2	TRBV5-1	.	TRBJ2-7	TGCGCCAGCAGCGCGACTAGCGGATCCTACGAGCAGTACTTC	CASSATSGSYEQYF
.	TRBV3-1/TRBV3-2	once	TRBJ1-2	TGTGCCAGCAGCCAAGACGGGGGTGGGTTTAACTATGGCTACACCTTC	CASSQDGGGFNYGYTF
TRBD2	TRBV2	.	TRBJ2-7	TGTGCCAGCACTAGCGGTCCCCTCTACGAGCAGTACTTC	CASTSGPLYEQYF
.	TRBV2	.	TRBJ1-1	TGTGCCAGCGGGGGGAGGGTGAACACTGAAGCTTTCTTT	CASGGRVNTEAFF
TRBD2	TRBV2	.	TRBJ2-5	TGTGCCAGCCGGGGGGGCGAAGAGACCCAGTACTTC	CASRGGEETQYF
.	TRBV4-2	.	TRBJ2-5	TGTGCCAGCAGCCAAGATGCGGCGGGACACCAAGAGACCCAGTACTTC	CASSQDAAGHQETQYF
.	TRBV19	.	TRBJ1-1	TGTGCCAGTACTACAACAATAATCCGGAGGGTTGACACTGAAGCTTTCTTT	CASTTTIIRRVDTEAFF
.	TRBV11-2	.	TRBJ2-1	TGTGCCAGCAGCTTCGCCGCGGCGGCGGGATACAATGAGCAGTTCTTC	CASSFAAAAGYNEQFF
.	TRBV2	.	TRBJ2-7	TGTGCCAGCTGCACCGTCGGCTACGAGCAGTACTTC	CASCTVGYEQYF
TRBD1	TRBV7-7	once	TRBJ1-4	TGTGCTAGCAGCTCGGGGGACAGGGGGGATGGTGAAAAACTGTTTTTT	CASSSGDRGDGEKLFF
TRBD1	TRBV5-1	.	TRBJ2-2	TGCGCCAGCAGTCAAGGGGGCGCGGGCACCGGGGAGCTGTTTTTT	CASSQGGAGTGELFF